The clone carrying this T cell receptor (beta chain) was observed at least ten times. The antigen is undetermined. The sample belongs to a study of CD8 T cells in ankylosing spondylitis. Making the TCR beta libraries involved quantitative 5'-RACE with molecular barcodes. Via MiXCR, TCRdb re-called the 5' RACE reads, giving one row per CDR3 protein. The sample lists about 840,000 distinct CDR3 sequences; about 10% were seen once. Study-wide results and caveats: Past research had described some motif variants in reactive arthritis synovial fluid and blood. Reported data indicate significant enrichment of disease-linked clones within matched ankylosing spondylitis synovial fluid. Disease-associated clonotypes exhibited CD8+ identity and were relatively infrequent in peripheral blood. For ankylosing spondylitis blood, a TCR beta motif of several highly homologous variants appeared characteristic.

CDR1 and CDR2 (germline): MGHRA, YSYEKL. The trim removed 3 bases at V and 6 bases at J, leaving 8 bases unmatched. CDR3 length: 15 residues. Material for sequencing was blood, either unsorted or a sorted T cell fraction (not recorded which). This TCR derives from a male donor with ankylosing spondylitis. The V and J genes are TRBV4-1 and TRBJ1-1; the match to TRBD1 covers 9 bases. The CDR3 DNA reads as TGCGCCAGCAGCCATGCTCGACAGGGGGGTGCTGAAGCTTTCTTT. Its translation: CASSHARQGGAEAFF.